The following is a T cell receptor beta chain sequence with its context. Amplification yielded TCR beta CDR3 regions, with RNA transcripts as the source. Initially, a first-round RT-PCR of the TCR CDR3 employed the HTBI primer set. Each CDR3 protein is one row after TCRdb ran MiXCR on the multiplex PCR reads. The sample comprises some 350,000 distinct CDR3 sequences, roughly 25% of which are singletons, and less than 85% rests with the top ten. The source of the sample is a study of T cells in Graves' hyperthyroidism and ophthalmopathy. In the study overall: Staff took peripheral blood when the initial diagnosis was made, before any treatment began.

Hyperthyroidism had been newly diagnosed in patients aged 18 to 65, and its duration was under 2 months. Germline V gives CDR1 SGHRS, CDR2 YFSETQ. The CDR3 contains 14 residues. V shed 4 bases and J shed 4 bases, with 11 bases lying between them. The origin of this receptor is a man aged 50-59 years with Graves' hyperthyroidism. Sequenced: blood. The rearrangement joins TRBV5-1 to TRBJ1-4; D not resolved. The CDR3 nucleotides read TGCGCCAGCAGCGCGGACGGAGGTAATGAAAAACTGTTTTTT. This gives the protein CASSADGGNEKLFF.